These 17 T cell receptor beta chains came from one sample sequenced in a study of blood T cell repertoires in COVID-19. The assay was immunoSEQ multiplex PCR, and TCRdb's table has in-frame clones only and misses some. The top ten hold around 3.6% of the sample, which has about 170,000 clones, around 82% seen once. The sample was PBMCs or T cells enriched from blood (not recorded which). These receptors all stem from a woman between 45 and 60 years old in a cohort exposed to, infected with or recovered from COVID-19 (not recorded which).

J is TRBJ1-1 and V is TRBV7-8; D is ambiguous. The V end was cut by 1 base, the J end by 4 bases, with 13 bases between. The CDR3 extends over 15 amino acids. Germline CDR1 SGHVS, CDR2 FQNEAQ. In nucleotides, the CDR3 is TGTGCCAGCAGCTTAGTCGAAAGCCCATTCACTGAAGCTTTCTTT. Its translation: CASSLVESPFTEAFF.

The genes are TRBV9 and TRBJ2-7; 7 bases map to TRBD1. CDR3 length: 15 residues. Germline lookup yields CDR1 SGDLS and CDR2 YYNGEE. V dropped 4 bases and J dropped 5; count of bases not matched to a gene: 12. Here the CDR3 reads CASSPEGAYNHEQYF. As DNA, the CDR3 is TGTGCCAGCAGCCCCGAGGGGGCATATAACCACGAGCAGTACTTC.

The chain carries TRBV4-3 and TRBJ2-4, with D possibly TRBD2 on 7 matching bases. Germline CDR1 reads LGHNA; CDR2 reads YSLEER. V lost 0 bases, J lost 3 bases, and 15 bases lay in between. This CDR3 has 17 residues. The CDR3 sequence is CASSQELAGAGKNIQYF. CDR3 sequence (DNA): TGCGCCAGCAGCCAAGAGCTGGCGGGGGCGGGCAAAAACATTCAGTACTTC.

This chain uses TRBV5-4 with TRBJ2-1; TRBD2 aligns across 13 bases. Per germline, CDR1 SGHNT and CDR2 YYREEE (reference sequence). After removal of 0 bases from V and 5 bases from J, the junction contained 2 bases not matched to a gene. This CDR3 spans 16 amino acids. Here the CDR3 reads CASSLGTSGRNNEQFF. The CDR3 bases are TGTGCCAGCAGCTTGGGGACTAGCGGGAGAAACAATGAGCAGTTCTTC.

V and J are TRBV4-2 and TRBJ1-4; TRBD1 might be the D (5 bases). V lost 4 bases and J 8 bases, leaving 20 bases between the germline ends. Germline V CDR1 and CDR2: LGHNA, YNFKEQ. The CDR3 is 16 residues long. The CDR3 bases are TGTGCCAGCAGCCCAAACTCAGGGCCTGGGGAAGAAAAACTGTTTTTT. Protein product: CASSPNSGPGEEKLFF.

The chain links TRBV6-5 to TRBJ2-1, with TRBD1 matching 10 bases. Trimming took 6 bases from V and 8 from J; bases not matched to a gene: 10. The CDR3 has 15 amino acids. Germline V gene data show CDR1 as MNHEY and CDR2 as SVGAGI. The CDR3 protein is CASSRTGTGVHEQFF. The CDR3 DNA is TGTGCCAGCAGCCGCACCGGGACAGGGGTACATGAGCAGTTCTTC.

The chain uses TRBV7-3 and TRBJ2-3, with TRBD1 matching 8 bases. The CDR3 is 14 amino acids. J lost 5 bases, V lost 5 bases, and 6 bases had no gene match. Germline V lookup: CDR1 SGHTA, CDR2 FQGTGA. CDR3 coding DNA: TGTGCCAGCAGCCCGGACAGGGCAGGAGATACGCAGTATTTT. As protein: CASSPDRAGDTQYF. The full variable domain, in which reference TRBV7-3 and TRBJ2-3 provide the parts outside the CDR3, is GAGVSQTPSNKVTEKGKYVELRCDPISGHTALYWYRQSLGQGPEFLIYFQGTGAADDSGLPNDRFFAVRPEGSVSTLKIQRTERGDSAVYLCASSPDRAGDTQYFGPGTRLTVL.

The J gene is TRBJ1-2, the V gene TRBV12-3 or TRBV12-4, with D possibly TRBD1 on 6 matching bases. V gave up 6 bases and J gave up 2 bases, with 10 bases separating them. The length of the CDR3 is 13 residues. This CDR3 is CASSRTANYGYTF. In DNA form, the CDR3 reads TGTGCCAGCAGCAGGACAGCGAACTATGGCTACACCTTC.

This chain connects TRBV7-9 to TRBJ1-6; D perhaps matches TRBD1 (5 bases). The ends were cut back, 5 bases at V and 7 bases at J, with 9 bases in the middle. The CDR3 totals 13 residues. Germline V CDR1 and CDR2: SEHNR, FQNEAQ (reference sequence). The CDR3 reads CASSPDRNSPLHF. CDR3 coding DNA: TGTGCCAGCAGCCCCGACAGAAATTCACCCCTCCACTTT.

CDR3 region: CASSLGRGYSGANVLTF. The CDR3 bases are TGTGCCAGCAGCTTAGGCAGGGGATACTCTGGGGCCAACGTCCTGACTTTC. The chain carries TRBV7-2 and TRBJ2-6; D is perhaps TRBD1 (6 bases). V shed 1 base and J shed 0 bases, with 10 bases lying between them. From germline, CDR1 is SGHTA and CDR2 FQGNSA. The CDR3 has 17 residues.

The genes are TRBV3-1 (or the pseudogene TRBV3-2) and TRBJ2-7, with D possibly TRBD1 on 6 matching bases. The germline V gene has CDR1 LGHDT and CDR2 YNNKEL (reference sequence). The CDR3 spans 14 residues. V gave up 1 base and J gave up 2 bases, with 9 bases separating them. The DNA for the CDR3 is TGTGCCAGCAGCCAAGTTGACAGGACCTACGAGCAGTACTTC. Residues: CASSQVDRTYEQYF.

V usage is TRBV10-3 and J usage is TRBJ1-1, with D maybe TRBD1 (6 bases). Germline CDR1 and CDR2: ENHRY and SYGVKD. This CDR3 contains 16 residues. Trimming took off 6 bases at V and 1 base at J, with 18 bases between the two ends. Here the CDR3 DNA reads TGTGCCATCAGCGATCAGACAGGCTGGCAGAACACTGAAGCTTTCTTT. Translation: CAISDQTGWQNTEAFF.

The chain joins TRBV9 to TRBJ2-6; a possible D gene is TRBD1 (6 bases). The CDR3 runs 17 residues. V was cut by 4 bases and J by 3 bases, with 17 bases left in between. Per the germline V gene, CDR1 is SGDLS and CDR2 is YYNGEE. The CDR3 sequence: CASSPQQGGFGANVLTF. The CDR3 nucleotides are TGTGCCAGCAGCCCTCAACAGGGTGGATTTGGGGCCAACGTCCTGACTTTC.

This chain links TRBV5-8 with TRBJ1-3; TRBD1 is a possible D gene (5 bases). The CDR3 loop spans 17 amino acids. Germline-derived CDR1 and CDR2 are SGHTS and YDEGEE. V shed 4 bases and J shed 0 bases, with 17 bases lying between them. The CDR3 protein is CASSPHRGGTSGNTIYF. The CDR3, as DNA: TGTGCCAGCAGCCCCCATCGGGGGGGGACCTCTGGAAACACCATATATTTT. Full variable domain (remainder filled in from reference TRBV5-8 and TRBJ1-3): EAGVTQSPTHLIKTRGQQATLRCSPISGHTSVYWYQQALGLGLQFLLWYDEGEERNRGNFPPRFSGRQFPNYSSELNVNALELEDSALYLCASSPHRGGTSGNTIYFGEGSWLTVV.

The rearrangement links TRBV9 to TRBJ1-4, with D possibly matching TRBD1 (6 bases). CDR3 length equals 15 residues. The V end was cut by 4 bases, the J end by 8 bases, with 18 bases between. CDR1 and CDR2 (germline): SGDLS, YYNGEE. In nucleotides, the CDR3 is TGTGCCAGCAGCAGTGGAGCCCAGGGGTTGGAAAAACTGTTTTTT. Protein sequence: CASSSGAQGLEKLFF.

The rearrangement uses TRBV27 and TRBJ1-4; 8 nucleotides match TRBD1. J was trimmed by 8 bases and V by 8 bases; bases with no gene match: 7. The CDR3 runs 13 residues. Germline V gene sequence: CDR1 MNHEY, CDR2 SMNVEV (reference sequence). CDR3 nucleotides: TGTGCCAGCCGGAGACAGGGGTCGGAAAAACTGTTTTTT. This translates into CASRRQGSEKLFF.

This clone appeared once. The rearrangement links TRBV3-1 (or the pseudogene TRBV3-2) to TRBJ2-2, with D possibly being TRBD1 (6 bases). Trimming stripped 4 bases from V and 1 base from J, with 10 bases between. The CDR3 has 15 amino acids. CDR1 and CDR2 from the germline V gene are LGHDT and YNNKEL (reference sequence). CDR3 DNA sequence: TGTGCCAGCAGCCCCACAGGGATGAACACCGGGGAGCTGTTTTTT. Translation gives CASSPTGMNTGELFF.